The clone carrying this T cell receptor beta chain was recorded only once. CDR1 is SGDLS and CDR2 is YYNGEE in the germline V gene. The CDR3 has 14 residues. J gave up 5 bases and V 3 bases, and 6 bases lay outside the gene matches. These data belong to a study of blood T cell repertoires in COVID-19. Turning to the study itself: Samples came from the United States, Italy and Spain, spanning acute and convalescent COVID-19.

In the study's own analysis: Quantification of nucleated cells was approximated via reference gene primer amplification. Repertoires were generated with immunoSEQ multiplex PCR, while TCRdb's copy carries only in-frame clones and drops some. V, J and clone size reflect that table, while D and trimming were determined from the DNA. The sample consists of 300,000 or so clones, 83% of them appearing once. This chain connects TRBV9 to TRBJ1-1, with TRBD1 identical over 8 bases. Specimen: peripheral blood. The TCR originated in a woman aged 50 to 65 with acute or convalescent COVID-19. CDR3 protein: CASSENTGGTEAFF. The CDR3 DNA follows: TGTGCCAGCAGCGAGAACACAGGGGGAACTGAAGCTTTCTTT.